One and the same sample provided the 3 T cell receptor beta chains below, sequenced in a study of blood T cells in healthy people across ages. It was with a sample-barcoded 5' primer and a J-beta primer mix that a second PCR of roughly 7 to 12 cycles was run. Using its own MiXCR run on the 5' RACE reads, TCRdb lists one record per CDR3 protein. Among more than 1,000,000 distinct CDR3 sequences listed, roughly a quarter were seen once. The data were also submitted as part of a second study, on T cells of mothers and their children.

Sequenced sample: blood. Receptors originate from a girl under 10 years old in good health.

This rearrangement joins TRBV7-3 to TRBJ2-3; D is unresolved. The CDR3 has 14 amino acids. Germline values: CDR1 SGHTA, CDR2 FQGTGA. The V end lost 5 bases, the J end lost 2 bases, and 11 bases lay between the germline ends. The CDR3 DNA reads TGTGCCAGCAGCCTCCCATCCCCCACAGATACGCAGTATTTT. As protein: CASSLPSPTDTQYF.

This clonotype was observed a handful of times. This rearrangement joins TRBV9 to TRBJ2-5; 7 bases line up with TRBD2. The CDR3 spans 14 residues. Germline CDR1 SGDLS, CDR2 YYNGEE. V dropped 5 bases and J dropped 5; count of bases not matched to a gene: 9. This CDR3 reads CASSLSGTRETQYF. In DNA form, the CDR3 reads TGTGCCAGCAGTTTGAGCGGGACGCGTGAGACCCAGTACTTC.

This rearrangement joins TRBV18 to TRBJ2-1; TRBD2 might be the D (5 bases). V was trimmed by 2 bases and J by 9 bases, leaving 11 bases between them. Germline V CDR1 and CDR2: KGHSH, LQKENI. The CDR3 runs 13 residues. Written as DNA, the CDR3 is TGTGCCAGCTCACCAACGGAGGCGGTTGAGCAGTTCTTC. Encoded protein: CASSPTEAVEQFF.